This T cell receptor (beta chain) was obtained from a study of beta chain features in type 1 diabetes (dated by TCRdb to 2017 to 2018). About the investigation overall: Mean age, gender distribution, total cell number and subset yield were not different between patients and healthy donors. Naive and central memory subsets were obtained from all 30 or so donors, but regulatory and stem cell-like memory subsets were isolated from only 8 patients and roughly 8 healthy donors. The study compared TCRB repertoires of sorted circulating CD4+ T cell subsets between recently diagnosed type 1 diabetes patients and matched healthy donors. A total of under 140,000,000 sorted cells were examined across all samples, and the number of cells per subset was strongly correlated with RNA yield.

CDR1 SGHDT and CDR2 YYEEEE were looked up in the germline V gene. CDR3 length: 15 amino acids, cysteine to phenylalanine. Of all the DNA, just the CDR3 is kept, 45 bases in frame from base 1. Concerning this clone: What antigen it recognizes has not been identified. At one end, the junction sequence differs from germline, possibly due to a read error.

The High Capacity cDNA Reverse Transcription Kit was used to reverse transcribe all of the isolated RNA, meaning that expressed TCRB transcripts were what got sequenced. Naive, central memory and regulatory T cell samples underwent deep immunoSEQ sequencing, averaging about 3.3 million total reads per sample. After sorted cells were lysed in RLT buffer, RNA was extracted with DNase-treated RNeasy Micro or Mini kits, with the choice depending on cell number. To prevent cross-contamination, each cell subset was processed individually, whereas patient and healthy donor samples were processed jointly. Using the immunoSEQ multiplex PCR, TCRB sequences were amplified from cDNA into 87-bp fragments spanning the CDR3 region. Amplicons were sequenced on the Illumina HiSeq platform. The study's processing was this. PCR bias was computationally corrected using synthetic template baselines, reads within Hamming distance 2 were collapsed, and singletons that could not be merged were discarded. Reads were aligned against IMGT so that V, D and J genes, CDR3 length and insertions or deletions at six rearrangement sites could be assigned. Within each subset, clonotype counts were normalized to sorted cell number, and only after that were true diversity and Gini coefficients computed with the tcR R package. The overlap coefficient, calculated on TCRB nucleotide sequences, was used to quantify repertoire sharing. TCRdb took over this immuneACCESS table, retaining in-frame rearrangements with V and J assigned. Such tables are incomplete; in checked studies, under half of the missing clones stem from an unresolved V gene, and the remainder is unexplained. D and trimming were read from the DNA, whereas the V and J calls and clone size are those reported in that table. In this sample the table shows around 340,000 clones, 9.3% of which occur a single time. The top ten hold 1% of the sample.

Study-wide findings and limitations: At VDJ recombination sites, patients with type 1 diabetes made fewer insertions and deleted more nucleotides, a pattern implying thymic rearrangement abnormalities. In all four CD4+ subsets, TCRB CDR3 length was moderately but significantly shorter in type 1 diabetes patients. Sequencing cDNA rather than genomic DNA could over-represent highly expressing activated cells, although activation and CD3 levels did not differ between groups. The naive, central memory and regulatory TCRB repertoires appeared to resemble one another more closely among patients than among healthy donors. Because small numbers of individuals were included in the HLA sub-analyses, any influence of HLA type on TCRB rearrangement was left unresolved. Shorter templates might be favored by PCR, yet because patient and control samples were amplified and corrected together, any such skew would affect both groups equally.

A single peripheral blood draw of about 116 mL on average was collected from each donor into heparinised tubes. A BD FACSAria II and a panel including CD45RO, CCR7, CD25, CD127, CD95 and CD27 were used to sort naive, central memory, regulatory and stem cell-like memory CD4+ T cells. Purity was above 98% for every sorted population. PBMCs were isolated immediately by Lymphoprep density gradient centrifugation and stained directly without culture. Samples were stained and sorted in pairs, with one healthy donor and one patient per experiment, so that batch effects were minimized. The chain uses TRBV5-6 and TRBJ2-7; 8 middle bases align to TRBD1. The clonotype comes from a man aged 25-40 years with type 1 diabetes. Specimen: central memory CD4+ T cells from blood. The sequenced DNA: TGTGCCAACAGCGTTCCGACAGGGACAGGACACGAGCAGTACTTC. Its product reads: CANSVPTGTGHEQYF.